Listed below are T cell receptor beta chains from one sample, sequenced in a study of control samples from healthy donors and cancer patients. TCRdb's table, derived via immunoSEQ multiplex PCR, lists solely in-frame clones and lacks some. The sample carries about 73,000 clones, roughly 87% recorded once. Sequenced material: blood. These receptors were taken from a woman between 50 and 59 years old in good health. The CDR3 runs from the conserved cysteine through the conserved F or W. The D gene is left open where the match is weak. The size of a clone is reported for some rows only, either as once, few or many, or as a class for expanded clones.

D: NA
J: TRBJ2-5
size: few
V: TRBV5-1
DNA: TGCGCCAGCAGCTTGGGACCCCTGGGAGGGACCCAGTACTTC
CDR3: CASSLGPLGGTQYF

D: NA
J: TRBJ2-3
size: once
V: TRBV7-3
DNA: TGTGCCAGCAGCTTCGGACTGGGCCGTACGCAGTATTTT
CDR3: CASSFGLGRTQYF

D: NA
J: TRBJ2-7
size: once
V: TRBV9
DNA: TGTGCCAGCGCCCAGGGGGGTGGATACGAGCAGTACTTC
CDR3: CASAQGGGYEQYF

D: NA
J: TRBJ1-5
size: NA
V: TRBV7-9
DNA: TGTGCCAGCAGCTTAGAAGGTAGCAATCAGCCCCAGCATTTT
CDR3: CASSLEGSNQPQHF

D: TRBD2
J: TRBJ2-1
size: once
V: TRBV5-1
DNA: TGCGCCAGCAGCTTGGCTAGCGGGAGATGGGACAATGAGCAGTTCTTC
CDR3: CASSLASGRWDNEQFF

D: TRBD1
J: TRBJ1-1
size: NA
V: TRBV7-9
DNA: TGTGCCAGCAGCGTCTCCGGGACAGGGGCCACTGAAGCTTTCTTT
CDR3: CASSVSGTGATEAFF

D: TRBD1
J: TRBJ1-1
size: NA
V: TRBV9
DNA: TGTGCCAGCAGCGAGGGACAGGTGAACACTGAAGCTTTCTTT
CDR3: CASSEGQVNTEAFF

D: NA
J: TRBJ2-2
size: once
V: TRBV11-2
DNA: TGTGCCAGCAGCTTACTCGTGGGTTTCGGTTCCGGGGAGCTGTTTTTT
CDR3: CASSLLVGFGSGELFF

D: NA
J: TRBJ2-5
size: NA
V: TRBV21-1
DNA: TGTGCCAGCAGCAACCGACGCCTCCAAGAGACCCAGTACTTC
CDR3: CASSNRRLQETQYF

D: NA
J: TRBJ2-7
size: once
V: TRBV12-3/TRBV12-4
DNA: TGTGCCAGCAGTTCGGGCGGGATTTACGAGCAGTACTTC
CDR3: CASSSGGIYEQYF